Listed below are T cell receptor beta chains from one sample, sequenced in a study of blood T cell repertoires in COVID-19. TCRdb keeps only in-frame clones here, not all; method: immunoSEQ multiplex PCR. The table includes around 330,000 clones, 80% to 90% detected once. The sample comprised PBMCs or T cells enriched from blood (not recorded which). Receptors were obtained from a woman younger than 30 who had recovered from COVID-19. CDR3s include the opening cysteine and the closing phenylalanine or tryptophan.

v_call: TRBV19
j_call: TRBJ1-4
cdr3_aa: CASSPPGRGREKLFF

v_call: TRBV11-3
j_call: TRBJ2-3
cdr3_aa: CASSPSSSSSTDTQYF

v_call: TRBV9
j_call: TRBJ2-4
cdr3_aa: CASSKTGTSNIQYF

v_call: TRBV12-3/TRBV12-4
j_call: TRBJ1-2
cdr3_aa: CASRGDYGYTF

v_call: TRBV29-1
j_call: TRBJ2-7
cdr3_aa: CSVEEGSYEQYF

v_call: TRBV5-1
j_call: TRBJ1-2
cdr3_aa: CASSPGSYYGYTF

v_call: TRBV4-3
j_call: TRBJ1-5
cdr3_aa: CASSQGTHEDQPQHF

v_call: TRBV28
j_call: TRBJ1-5
cdr3_aa: CASSLSGRGQPQHF

v_call: TRBV5-4
j_call: TRBJ2-2
cdr3_aa: CASSPTAGGNTGELFF

v_call: TRBV7-6
j_call: TRBJ2-1
cdr3_aa: CASSLVRGTGGRNEQFF

v_call: TRBV28
j_call: TRBJ2-7
cdr3_aa: CASTALGQGIYEQYF

v_call: TRBV5-1
j_call: TRBJ2-3
cdr3_aa: CASRPALATHTDTQYF

v_call: TRBV19
j_call: TRBJ1-3
cdr3_aa: CASNPRTVGNTIYF

v_call: TRBV7-6
j_call: TRBJ2-1
cdr3_aa: CASSATTSHSYNEQFF

v_call: TRBV9
j_call: TRBJ2-7
cdr3_aa: CASSPTGGYSYEQYF

v_call: TRBV28
j_call: TRBJ1-2
cdr3_aa: CASSPPPGRGGKGYTF

v_call: TRBV5-5
j_call: TRBJ1-2
cdr3_aa: CASSLGVEGQGWGYTF

v_call: TRBV5-8
j_call: TRBJ2-1
cdr3_aa: CASSPGLAGTSSYNEQFF

v_call: TRBV29-1
j_call: TRBJ1-1
cdr3_aa: CSAEGRGEAFF

v_call: TRBV19
j_call: TRBJ1-1
cdr3_aa: CASNPWGGTEAFF

v_call: TRBV7-2
j_call: TRBJ1-2
cdr3_aa: CASSLNALTGGSYGYTF

v_call: TRBV12-3/TRBV12-4
j_call: TRBJ1-2
cdr3_aa: CASLGPGPYGYTF

v_call: TRBV4-2
j_call: TRBJ2-3
cdr3_aa: CASSHGTSGSEGTDTQYF

v_call: TRBV27
j_call: TRBJ2-1
cdr3_aa: CASSLFSWSSGSKTYNEQFF

v_call: TRBV28
j_call: TRBJ1-2
cdr3_aa: CASSPGANNYGYTF

v_call: TRBV9
j_call: TRBJ2-5
cdr3_aa: CASSAHLGVGETQYF

v_call: TRBV7-9
j_call: TRBJ1-1
cdr3_aa: CASSLERGVHTEAFF

v_call: TRBV3-1/TRBV3-2
j_call: TRBJ2-7
cdr3_aa: CASSQLVSGGDYEQYF

v_call: TRBV23-1
j_call: TRBJ1-3
cdr3_aa: CASSQSGETGNTIYF

v_call: TRBV6-4
j_call: TRBJ2-2
cdr3_aa: CASSEGVGTGELFF

v_call: TRBV25-1
j_call: TRBJ1-4
cdr3_aa: CASSYSGTGGHEKLFF

v_call: TRBV6-2/TRBV6-3
j_call: TRBJ2-2
cdr3_aa: CAINPGTSGRMITGELFF

v_call: TRBV16
j_call: TRBJ1-3
cdr3_aa: CASSQLDRSSGNTIYF

v_call: TRBV25-1
j_call: TRBJ1-1
cdr3_aa: CASSPHRGKGTEAFF

v_call: TRBV29-1
j_call: TRBJ1-2
cdr3_aa: CSDVGDRAYGYTF